A single sample is the source of the 28 T cell receptor beta chains below, sequenced in a study of tumor and adjacent non-tumor tissue in lung cancer. TCRbeta libraries were built with three rounds of nested PCR, modified from ARM-PCR. TCRdb redid the calling of the multiplex PCR reads with MiXCR, one entry per CDR3 protein. Of tens of thousands of distinct CDR3 sequences in the sample, about 66% were seen once. The template was RNA from unsorted bulk tissue. Sequenced: lung tumor tissue. The receptors were gathered from a man in his 60s with non-small cell lung cancer.

By sample share, this clonotype is medium-sized. The genes are TRBV11-2 and TRBJ2-5, with D perhaps matching TRBD1 (6 bases). The CDR3 consists of 15 residues. Germline V gene sequence: CDR1 SGHAT, CDR2 FQNNGV. Trimming removed 5 bases from V and 2 bases from J, with 15 bases in between. The CDR3 protein is CASSLQGGTQETQYF. The CDR3 DNA is TGTGCCAGCAGCCTCCAAGGTGGGACACAAGAGACCCAGTACTTC.

Of note for this clonotype: At one boundary the junction diverges from the germline segment, which might be a read error. The chain has TRBV6-5 and TRBJ2-1; TRBD2 matches 7 bases. CDR3 length equals 17 residues. CDR1 MNHEY and CDR2 SVGAGI come from the germline V gene. CDR3 region: CASNYSNGLTGGSERFF. The CDR3 DNA is TGTGCCAGCAATTACTCTAACGGACTAACGGGAGGTAGTGAGCGGTTCTTC.

Concerning this clonotype: One end of the junction fails to match germline, which may point to a read error. The CDR3 is CASSLRRSYEQYF. The CDR3 bases are TGTGCCAGCAGCCTTCGAAGGAGCTACGAGCAGTATTTC. The genes are TRBV6-1 and TRBJ2-7; D unclear. Per germline, CDR1 MNHNS and CDR2 SASEGT. The CDR3 runs to 13 residues.

The sample holds a few counts of this clonotype. A much larger clone is a single base away; this may be a read error. This chain links TRBV4-1 with TRBJ2-3, with a tentative D call TRBD1 (6 bases). The CDR3 length is 16 residues. Germline V CDR1 and CDR2: MGHRA, YSYEKL. CDR3 protein: CASGQDTGFRADTQYF. The CDR3 region has the DNA TGCGCCAGCGGCCAAGACACAGGGTTCCGCGCAGATACGCAGTATTTT.

On this clonotype: This may arise from a read error, as a much more abundant clone is one base away. This chain links TRBV28 with TRBJ2-5, with unresolved D. CDR1 and CDR2 from the germline V gene are MDHEN and SYDVKM. The CDR3 covers 13 residues. The DNA for the CDR3 is TGTGGCAGCAGAGGAACAGTTCAAGAGACCCAGTACTTC. This codes for CGSRGTVQETQYF.

On this clonotype itself: The junction and the germline gene differ at one end; a read error may be behind it. The gene calls are TRBV11-2 and TRBJ2-1; D might be TRBD2 (6 bases). The CDR3 length is 15 residues. Germline values: CDR1 SGHAT, CDR2 FQNNGV. DNA for the CDR3: TGTTCCAGTAGCCCGCACCGGGGGATGAAGGATGAGCAGTTCTTC. This codes for CSSSPHRGMKDEQFF.

Turning to this clonotype: An end of the junction differs from the germline gene, which may be a read error. This chain connects TRBV29-1 to TRBJ2-1; TRBD2 is a possible D gene (5 bases). Germline assignment: CDR1 SQVTM and CDR2 ANQGSEA. CDR3 size: 15 residues. This chain's CDR3 is CSVEGTLLSYNEQFF. The CDR3 DNA is TGCAGCGTTGAAGGGACTCTCCTCTCCTACAATGAGCAATTCTTT.

Concerning this clonotype itself: Because it lacks the conserved phenylalanine or tryptophan at the end, this CDR3 is likely a read error. V and J are TRBV30 and TRBJ1-2; D is unclear. The CDR3 consists of 14 residues. Germline lookup yields CDR1 GTSNPN and CDR2 SVGIG (reference sequence). The CDR3 sequence is CAWSVRGAIYGYTS. The DNA of the CDR3 is TGTGCCTGGAGTGTACGGGGAGCTATCTATGGTTACACCTCC.

Worth noting for this clonotype: The final CDR3 position lacks the conserved phenylalanine or tryptophan, pointing to a likely read error. The DNA is omitted, as the CDR3 cannot be located on it reliably, and the CDR3 follows TCRdb's listing. The chain recombines TRBV11-2 with TRBJ2-2; the table calls TRBD2, which could not be checked here. In germline, CDR1 is SGHAT, CDR2 FQNNGV. The CDR3 sequence runs 18 residues, both termini included. The CDR3 protein is CASSSGLAGVTNTGELLS.

Note on this clonotype: The junction departs from germline at one end; a sequencing error may be responsible. The chain combines TRBV5-5 with TRBJ2-1; D gene unclear. This CDR3 has 12 residues. Germline V lookup: CDR1 SGHKS, CDR2 YYEKEE (reference sequence). CDR3 in amino acids: CVSNLTAIGQFF. Written as DNA, the CDR3 is TGTGTCAGCAATTTAACTGCTATCGGGCAGTTCTTC.

A note on this clonotype: A clone one base away is much larger, so this may be a read error. V and J are TRBV7-9 and TRBJ1-5; the D is unclear. The CDR3 is 13 residues long. The germline V gene has CDR1 SEHNR and CDR2 FQNEAQ (reference sequence). Trimming stripped 2 bases from V and 5 bases from J, with 7 bases between. CDR3 in DNA: TGTGCCAGCAGCTTAACTAAGGATCAGCCCCAGCATTTT. This gives the protein CASSLTKDQPQHF.

The chain recombines TRBV6-5 with TRBJ2-2; 13 bases are a match to TRBD2. The V gene's germline CDR1 is MNHEY and CDR2 SVGAGI. The CDR3 has 17 amino acids. With 5 bases clipped from V and 7 bases from J, the junction kept 10 bases outside the gene matches. The CDR3 loop reads CASSEGLAGRNIGELFF. CDR3 DNA sequence: TGTGCCAGCAGTGAGGGACTAGCGGGGAGAAATATCGGGGAGCTGTTTTTT.

For this clonotype: The conserved phenylalanine or tryptophan normally closing the CDR3 is absent here, so this likely arose from a read error. This chain connects TRBV12-3 or TRBV12-4 to TRBJ1-5; TRBD1 matches 10 bases. V shed 6 bases, J shed 2 bases, and the junction held 4 bases outside the gene matches. This CDR3 spans 15 amino acids. The CDR3 sequence: CASRTGTGGNQPQHL. In DNA, the CDR3 is TGTGCCAGCAGGACGGGGACAGGGGGCAATCAGCCCCAGCATCTT.

This chain uses TRBV7-9 with TRBJ1-6, with D hard to call. Trimming took off 5 bases at V and 4 bases at J, with 18 bases between the two ends. Per the germline V gene, CDR1 is SEHNR and CDR2 is FQNEAQ (reference sequence). This CDR3 region has 17 residues. The CDR3 DNA reads as TGTGCCAGCAGCCCGATACGGAGGAGTGGATATAATTCACCCCTCCACTTT. Translating gives CASSPIRRSGYNSPLHF.

The chain joins TRBV11-3 to TRBJ2-1; 12 nucleotides align to TRBD2. Germline V gene lookup returns CDR1 SGHNT and CDR2 YENEEA. This CDR3 contains 15 residues. V shed 9 bases, J shed 8 bases, and the junction held 11 bases outside the gene matches. This chain's CDR3 is CASNHGTSGCHEQFF. CDR3 DNA: TGTGCCAGTAACCACGGGACTAGCGGGTGCCATGAGCAGTTCTTC.

To note about this clonotype: The junction departs from germline at one end; a sequencing error may be responsible. The chain joins TRBV6-1 to TRBJ2-5, with 10 bases matching TRBD1. Germline values: CDR1 MNHNS, CDR2 SASEGT. The CDR3 is made up of 17 amino acids. CDR3 bases: TGTGCCAGCAATGAAATGACAGGGGGCGGCTTCGGGGACACCCAGTACTTC. This encodes CASNEMTGGGFGDTQYF.

On this clonotype itself: An end of the junction does not agree with germline; a read error may underlie this. CDR3 bases: TGTGCCAGCAGCTTTGTACAGGGGGCGTCGCTAGATGCGCAGTATTTT. It encodes CASSFVQGASLDAQYF. The V call is TRBV11-1, the J call TRBJ2-3; TRBD1 matches at 9 bases. Germline values: CDR1 SGHAT, CDR2 FQDESV (reference sequence). The CDR3 loop spans 16 amino acids.

Notes on this clonotype: The germline gene is not matched at one end of the junction; a read error may be the cause. The chain joins TRBV14 to TRBJ2-7; possibly TRBD2 for D (5 bases). Germline loops: CDR1 SGHDN, CDR2 FVKESK. The CDR3 has 15 amino acids. The CDR3: CVSSQVSGMVNEQYF. Here the CDR3 DNA reads TGTGTCAGCAGCCAAGTATCCGGGATGGTGAACGAGCAGTACTTC.

The gene calls are TRBV4-1 and TRBJ1-2, with TRBD1 identical over 7 bases. V shed 2 bases, J shed 4 bases, and the junction held 4 bases outside the gene matches. Germline V CDR1 and CDR2: MGHRA, YSYEKL. The CDR3 has 14 amino acids. The CDR3 sequence is CASSQWTGVYGYTF. In nucleotides, the CDR3 is TGCGCCAGCAGCCAATGGACAGGCGTCTATGGCTACACCTTC.

The chain recombines TRBV12-3 or TRBV12-4 with TRBJ2-3; D gene unclear. The CDR3 is 16 residues long. The V gene lost 7 bases and the J gene lost 1 base, with 18 bases spanning the gap. DNA for the CDR3: TGTGCCAGCAATTTTTATAGTGGACCAGGCACAGATACGCAGTATTTT. This encodes CASNFYSGPGTDTQYF.

For this clonotype: Compared with germline, one end of the junction differs, possibly owing to a read error. The J gene is TRBJ2-1, the V gene TRBV4-1; D possibly matches TRBD1 or TRBD2 (6 bases each). This CDR3 has 18 amino acids. Germline-derived CDR1 and CDR2 are MGHRA and YSYEKL. DNA of the CDR3: TGCGTCAGCAGCCAAGATGCGCCCTCCGGGGGCAACTACAATGAGCAATTCTTC. Translating gives CVSSQDAPSGGNYNEQFF.

Comments on this clonotype: One junction end disagrees with the germline gene, perhaps due to a read error. V and J are TRBV12-3 or TRBV12-4 and TRBJ1-1, with D uncertain. There are 12 residues in the CDR3. In DNA form, the CDR3 reads TGTGCTAGCAGTAGGAGGAACACTGGAACTTTCTTT. As protein: CASSRRNTGTFF.

The gene calls are TRBV29-1 and TRBJ2-5; 8 bases are shared with TRBD2. CDR3 length: 13 amino acids. V shed 4 bases and J 11 bases; nucleotides not matched to a gene: 12. Germline V gives CDR1 SQVTM, CDR2 ANQGSEA. For the CDR3, the DNA is TGCAGCGTTGGGGCGGGGGGCCGAGAGGCTCAGTACTTC. Protein sequence: CSVGAGGREAQYF.

Worth noting for this clonotype: Given a much more abundant clone one base away, this may be a read error. Here the CDR3 DNA reads TGCAGCACCGAGGGACAGACAAAAAACATTCAGTACTTC. Translated, it gives CSTEGQTKNIQYF. The V gene is TRBV29-1, the J gene TRBJ2-4; 7 bases fit TRBD1. The CDR3 has 13 amino acids. Germline CDR1 SQVTM, CDR2 ANQGSEA. The V gene end was trimmed by 8 bases and the J gene end by 4 bases; junction bases not matched to a gene: 8. The whole variable domain, remainder taken from reference TRBV29-1 and TRBJ2-4, is SAVISQKPSRDICQRGTSLTIQCQVDSQVTMMFWYRQQPGQSLTLIATANQGSEATYESGFVIDKFPISRPNLTFSTLTVSNMSPEDSSIYLCSTEGQTKNIQYFGAGTRLSVL.

This clonotype was counted at least ten times. J is TRBJ2-5 and V is TRBV7-9; no clear D. Germline lookup yields CDR1 SEHNR and CDR2 FQNEAQ (reference sequence). This CDR3 comprises 16 residues. V was cut by 1 base and J by 0 bases, with 12 bases left in between. This CDR3 is CASSLGGISYQETQYF. For the CDR3, the DNA is TGTGCCAGCAGCTTAGGTGGCATTTCGTACCAAGAGACCCAGTACTTC.

J is TRBJ2-7 and V is TRBV11-2; D call uncertain. The length of the CDR3 is 16 residues. Per the germline V gene, CDR1 is SGHAT and CDR2 is FQNNGV. This CDR3 is CISSSPRGIFPYEQYF. For the CDR3, the DNA is TGTATCAGCAGCTCCCCCCGTGGGATCTTCCCCTACGAGCAGTACTTC.

This sequence joins TRBV19 and TRBJ2-3, with D uncertain. The CDR3 has 13 residues. Deletions cut 5 bases from V and 1 base from J, with 7 bases between. Germline V gives CDR1 LNHDA, CDR2 SQIVND (reference sequence). The CDR3 region has the DNA TGTGCCAGTAGTGGGCAGGGCACAGATACGCAGTATTTT. Translated, it gives CASSGQGTDTQYF.

On this clonotype: An end of the junction differs from the germline gene, which may be a read error. The chain links TRBV12-3 or TRBV12-4 to TRBJ1-6; the D is unclear. The CDR3 is made up of 14 amino acids. The CDR3 region is CASSLLGHGAPFHF. CDR3 DNA: TGTGCCAGCAGTTTATTAGGTCATGGAGCACCCTTCCACTTT.